The present entry profiles one T cell receptor (beta chain) with its context. This sample was taken from a study of T cell responses to AZD1222 COVID-19 vaccine. Study overall: Second doses that came at about 4 or about 12 weeks were put together.

Only in-frame clones appear in the TCRdb table, and some are missing; sequencing was by immunoSEQ multiplex PCR. Altogether some 130,000 clones are present, approximately 85% being singletons, with the ten largest covering roughly 1.7%. This CDR3 spans 15 amino acids. Per germline, CDR1 LGHNA and CDR2 YSLEER. V was clipped by 0 bases and J by 5 bases, with 11 bases between them. The gene calls are TRBV4-3 and TRBJ1-5; D remains ambiguous. This sequence was found in an adult in good health. The sample consisted of peripheral blood, taken on day 0 of AZD1222 vaccination. The CDR3 coding sequence is TGCGCCAGCAGCCAAGAAGCAGGTGAGGATCAGCCCCAGCATTTT. It translates to CASSQEAGEDQPQHF.